This T cell receptor beta chain stems from a study of monozygotic twins with inflammatory bowel disease. General study results and limits: Twins classed as concordant or discordant showed no difference in repertoire similarity, possibly from limited power.

Isolation of total RNA was performed on whole blood, with no prior T cell sorting. Researchers generated cDNA in eight separate reactions per sample. With the 5' RACE reads reprocessed, TCRdb shows one record per CDR3 protein and no DNA. This sample's table has 400,000 to 500,000 distinct CDR3 sequences. The CDR3 is 15 residues long. Notes on this clonotype: What it recognizes is unknown.

The sample comprised blood. The source is a human donor with ulcerative colitis or Crohn's disease, or a healthy co-twin of an affected twin (not recorded which). V gene TRBV12-3 or TRBV12-4 combines with J gene TRBJ1-3; without DNA, the TCRdb call of TRBD1 cannot be checked. CDR3 sequence: CASSSGGLSGNTIYF.